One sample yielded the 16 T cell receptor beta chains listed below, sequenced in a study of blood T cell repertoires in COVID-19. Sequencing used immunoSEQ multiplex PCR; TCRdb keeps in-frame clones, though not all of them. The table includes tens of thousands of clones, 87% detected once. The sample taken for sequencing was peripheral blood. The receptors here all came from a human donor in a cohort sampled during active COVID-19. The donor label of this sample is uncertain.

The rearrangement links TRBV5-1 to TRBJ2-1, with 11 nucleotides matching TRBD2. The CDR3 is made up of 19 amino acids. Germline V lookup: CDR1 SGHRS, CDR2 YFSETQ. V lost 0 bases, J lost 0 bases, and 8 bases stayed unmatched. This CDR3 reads CASSLVLAGAHGSYNEQFF. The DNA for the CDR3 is TGCGCCAGCAGCTTGGTACTAGCGGGGGCCCACGGCTCCTACAATGAGCAGTTCTTC.

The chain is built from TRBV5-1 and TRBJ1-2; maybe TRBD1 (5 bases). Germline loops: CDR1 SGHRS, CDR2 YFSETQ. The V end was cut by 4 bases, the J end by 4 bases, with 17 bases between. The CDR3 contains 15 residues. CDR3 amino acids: CASSREAGMSYGYTF. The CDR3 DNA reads TGCGCCAGCAGCCGAGAGGCAGGGATGAGCTATGGCTACACCTTC. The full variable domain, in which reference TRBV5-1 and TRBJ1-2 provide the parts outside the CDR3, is KAGVTQTPRYLIKTRGQQVTLSCSPISGHRSVSWYQQTPGQGLQFLFEYFSETQRNKGNFPGRFSGRQFSNSRSEMNVSTLELGDSALYLCASSREAGMSYGYTFGSGTRLTVV.

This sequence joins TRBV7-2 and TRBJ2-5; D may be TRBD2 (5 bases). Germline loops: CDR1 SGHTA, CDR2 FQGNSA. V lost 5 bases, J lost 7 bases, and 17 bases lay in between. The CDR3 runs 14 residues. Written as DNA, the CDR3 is TGTGCCAGCAGCCTGGGCTCTAGCTTCGGGACCCAGTACTTC. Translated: CASSLGSSFGTQYF.

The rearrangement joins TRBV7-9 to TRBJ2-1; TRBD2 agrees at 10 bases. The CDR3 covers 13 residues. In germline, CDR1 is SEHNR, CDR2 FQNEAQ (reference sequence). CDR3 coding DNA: TGTACTGGGGTAGCGGGGGGTTACAATGAGCAGTTCTTC. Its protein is CTGVAGGYNEQFF.

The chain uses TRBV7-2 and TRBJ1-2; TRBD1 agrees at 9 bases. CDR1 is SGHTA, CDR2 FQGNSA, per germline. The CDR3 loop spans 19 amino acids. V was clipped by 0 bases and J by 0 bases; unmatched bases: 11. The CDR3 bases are TGTGCCAGCAGCTTAGCCGCCGGGACAGGGCAGATAGCTAACTATGGCTACACCTTC. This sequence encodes CASSLAAGTGQIANYGYTF.

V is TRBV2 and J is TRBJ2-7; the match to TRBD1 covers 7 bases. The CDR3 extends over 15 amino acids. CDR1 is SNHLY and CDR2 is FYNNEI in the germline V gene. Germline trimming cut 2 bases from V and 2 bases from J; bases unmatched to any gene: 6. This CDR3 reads CASSERDRMAYEQYF. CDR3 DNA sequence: TGTGCCAGCAGTGAAAGGGACAGAATGGCCTACGAGCAGTACTTC.

CDR3: CSASHRGRLKGEKLFF. CDR3 DNA sequence: TGCAGTGCTAGTCACAGGGGGAGACTTAAGGGTGAAAAACTGTTTTTT. V and J are TRBV20-1 and TRBJ1-4; 8 positions agree with TRBD1. The CDR3 is 16 residues long. Germline trimming cut 3 bases from V and 7 bases from J; bases unmatched to any gene: 13. Germline assignment: CDR1 DFQATT and CDR2 SNEGSKA (reference sequence).

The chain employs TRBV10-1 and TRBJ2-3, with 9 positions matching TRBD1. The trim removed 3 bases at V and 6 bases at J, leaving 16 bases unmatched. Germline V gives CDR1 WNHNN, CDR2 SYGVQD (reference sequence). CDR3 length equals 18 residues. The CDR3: CASSDRFRTGATLDTQYF. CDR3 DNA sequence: TGCGCCAGCAGTGACCGATTCCGGACAGGGGCGACCCTCGATACGCAGTATTTT.

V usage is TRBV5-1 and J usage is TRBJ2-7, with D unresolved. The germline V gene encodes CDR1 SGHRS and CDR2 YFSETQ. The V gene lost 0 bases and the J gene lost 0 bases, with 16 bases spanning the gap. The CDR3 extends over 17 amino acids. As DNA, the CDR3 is TGCGCCAGCAGCTTGGCCCCTTATTACAGAAGCTCCTACGAGCAGTACTTC. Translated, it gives CASSLAPYYRSSYEQYF.

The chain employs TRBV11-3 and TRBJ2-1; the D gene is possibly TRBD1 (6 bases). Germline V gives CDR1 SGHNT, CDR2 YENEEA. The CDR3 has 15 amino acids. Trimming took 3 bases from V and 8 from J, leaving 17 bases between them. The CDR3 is CASSFGTSVFDEQFF. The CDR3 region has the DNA TGTGCCAGCAGCTTCGGGACAAGTGTCTTCGATGAGCAGTTCTTC.

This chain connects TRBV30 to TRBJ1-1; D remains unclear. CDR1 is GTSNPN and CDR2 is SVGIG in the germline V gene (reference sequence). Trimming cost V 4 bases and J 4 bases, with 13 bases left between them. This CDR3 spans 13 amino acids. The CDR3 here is CAWIVKRGTEAFF. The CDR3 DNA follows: TGTGCCTGGATAGTGAAACGCGGCACTGAAGCTTTCTTT.

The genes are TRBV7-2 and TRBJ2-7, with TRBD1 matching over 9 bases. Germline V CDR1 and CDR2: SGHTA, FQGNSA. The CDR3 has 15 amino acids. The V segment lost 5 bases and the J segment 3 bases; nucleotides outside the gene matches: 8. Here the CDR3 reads CASSRDREAVYEQYF. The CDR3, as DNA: TGTGCCAGCAGCCGGGACAGGGAGGCAGTCTACGAGCAGTACTTC.

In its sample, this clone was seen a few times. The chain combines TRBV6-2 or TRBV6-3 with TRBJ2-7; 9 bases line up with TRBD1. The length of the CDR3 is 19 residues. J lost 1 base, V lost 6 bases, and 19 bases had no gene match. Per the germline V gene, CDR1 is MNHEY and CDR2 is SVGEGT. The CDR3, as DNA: TGTGCCAGCAGCCACTTGCCCGGACAGGGGACGACCTTGTCCTACGAGCAGTACTTC. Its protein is CASSHLPGQGTTLSYEQYF.

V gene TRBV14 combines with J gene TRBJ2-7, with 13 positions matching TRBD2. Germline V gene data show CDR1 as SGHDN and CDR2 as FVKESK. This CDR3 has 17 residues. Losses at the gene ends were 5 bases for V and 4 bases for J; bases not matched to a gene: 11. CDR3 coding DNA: TGTGCCAGCAGCTTGGGACTAGCGGGGCCGTGGGTTTACGAGCAGTACTTC. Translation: CASSLGLAGPWVYEQYF. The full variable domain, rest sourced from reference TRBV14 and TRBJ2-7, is EAGVTQFPSHSVIEKGQTVTLRCDPISGHDNLYWYRRVMGKEIKFLLHFVKESKQDESGMPNNRFLAERTGGTYSTLKVQPAELEDSGVYFCASSLGLAGPWVYEQYFGPGTRLTVT.

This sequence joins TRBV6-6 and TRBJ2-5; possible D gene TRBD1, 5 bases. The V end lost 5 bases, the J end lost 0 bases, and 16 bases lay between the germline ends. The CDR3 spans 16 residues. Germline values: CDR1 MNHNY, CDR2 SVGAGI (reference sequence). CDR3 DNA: TGTGCCAGCAGTCGACGCCCTAGGGGATACCAAGAGACCCAGTACTTC. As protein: CASSRRPRGYQETQYF.

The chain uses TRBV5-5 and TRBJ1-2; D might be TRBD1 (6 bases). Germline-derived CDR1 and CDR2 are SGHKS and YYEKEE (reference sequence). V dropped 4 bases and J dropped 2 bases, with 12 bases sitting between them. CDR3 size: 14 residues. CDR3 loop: CASSTDTGNYGYTF. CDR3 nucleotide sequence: TGTGCCAGCAGCACTGACACAGGGAACTATGGCTACACCTTC.